This is a list of T cell receptor beta chains from one sample in a study of blood T cell repertoires in COVID-19. TCRdb's copy holds only in-frame clones and misses some; the assay was immunoSEQ multiplex PCR. The table includes a few hundred thousand clones, approximately 81% detected once. Sequencing used peripheral blood. The receptors come from a young woman with acute or convalescent COVID-19. The CDR3 runs from the conserved cysteine through the conserved F or W. A D gene is named only where the DNA matches it firmly. The size of a clone is reported for some rows only, either as once, few or many, or as a class for expanded clones.

>TRBJ2-4|NA|TRBV19|TRBD1
TGTGCCAGTAGCAACCCAGGGGGATCGAACATTCAGTACTTC
CASSNPGGSNIQYF
>TRBJ2-2|NA|TRBV24-1|NA
TGTGCCACCAGTGATTTGGGTGGGGCAGGGGCGAGGACCGGGGAGCTGTTTTTT
CATSDLGGAGARTGELFF
>TRBJ2-2|NA|TRBV12-3/TRBV12-4|TRBD2
TGTGCCAGCAGTTTGGGGGGGACCGGGGAGCTGTTTTTT
CASSLGGTGELFF
>TRBJ2-7|NA|TRBV19|TRBD1
TGTGCCAGTAGGCCGAAGGGGACAGCGAACTACGAGCAGTACTTC
CASRPKGTANYEQYF
>TRBJ2-1|NA|TRBV5-1|TRBD2
TGCGCCAGCAGCCGTGGACTAGCGGCCTACAATGAGCAGTTCTTC
CASSRGLAAYNEQFF
>TRBJ1-1|NA|TRBV3-1/TRBV3-2|TRBD1
TGTGCCAGCAGCCAACGCCGTGCAGGACAGGGGAAGGGAGTAGCTTTCTTT
CASSQRRAGQGKGVAFF
>TRBJ1-3|once|TRBV27|TRBD1
TGTGCCAGCAGTTTATCCGGGACAGCTGGAAACACCATATATTTT
CASSLSGTAGNTIYF
>TRBJ2-7|once|TRBV24-1|TRBD1
TGTGCCACCGCCCCAGGGACAGGGCCTTTCCTCGAGCAGTACTTC
CATAPGTGPFLEQYF
>TRBJ1-4|NA|TRBV20-1|NA
TGCAGTGCTAGTGACGACAGTCGTAATGAAAAACTGTTTTTT
CSASDDSRNEKLFF
>TRBJ2-7|NA|TRBV30|TRBD2
TGTGCCTGCACGCTAGCGGGAGATTTCTACGAGCAGTACTTC
CACTLAGDFYEQYF
>TRBJ2-1|NA|TRBV19|TRBD2
TGTGCCAGTCAGACCCCCGGACTAGCGCCGCACAATGAGCAGTTCTTC
CASQTPGLAPHNEQFF
>TRBJ1-5|NA|TRBV27|TRBD1
TGTGCCAGCAGTCGACAACAGGGGCGTCAGCCCCAGCATTTT
CASSRQQGRQPQHF
>TRBJ2-5|NA|TRBV9|TRBD2
TGTGCCAGCAGCGTACTAGCGGGAGGGCAAGAGACCCAGTACTTC
CASSVLAGGQETQYF
>TRBJ2-1|NA|TRBV5-5|NA
TGTGCCAGCAGCTCACCGTGGGGAGACAATGAGCAGTTCTTC
CASSSPWGDNEQFF
>TRBJ1-4|NA|TRBV6-6|NA
TGTGCCAGCAGTGGCTGGGAAAAACTGTTTTTT
CASSGWEKLFF
>TRBJ2-2|few|TRBV10-3|NA
TGTGCCATCAGTGAGTCCGGTCTAGCGCGAATCGGGGAGCTGTTTTTT
CAISESGLARIGELFF
>TRBJ1-5|NA|TRBV30|TRBD1
TGTGCCTGGAGTGTTGGGACAGGGAATCAGCCCCAGCATTTT
CAWSVGTGNQPQHF
>TRBJ2-2|NA|TRBV5-1|TRBD2
TGCGCCAGCAGCTTGGGGACTAGCGAAGCCGGGGAGCTGTTTTTT
CASSLGTSEAGELFF
>TRBJ2-7|NA|TRBV28|TRBD2
TGTGCCAGCAGTTTTAGTCCGGGACTACCCTACGAGCAGTACTTC
CASSFSPGLPYEQYF
>TRBJ2-7|few|TRBV4-3|TRBD2
TGCGCCAGCAGCCGTACTAGCGGAAACGAGCAGTACTTC
CASSRTSGNEQYF
>TRBJ2-7|few|TRBV16|TRBD2
TGTGCCAGCAGCCTTTTAGCGGGAGACTACGAGCAGTACTTC
CASSLLAGDYEQYF
>TRBJ2-7|few|TRBV6-2/TRBV6-3|NA
TGTGCCAGCAGTTACAACACCAACAATGAACAGGGCGCTAGCTCCTACGAGCAGTACTTC
CASSYNTNNEQGASSYEQYF
>TRBJ2-7|NA|TRBV12-3/TRBV12-4|NA
TGTGCCAGCAGTTTCACAGGGTACGACGAGCAGTACTTC
CASSFTGYDEQYF
>TRBJ2-1|NA|TRBV11-2|TRBD2
TGTGCCAGCAGCCCAGTTAGCGGGCCTAGCTCCTACAATGAGCAGTTCTTC
CASSPVSGPSSYNEQFF
>TRBJ2-2|NA|TRBV5-6|NA
TGTGCCAGCAGCTTGGCCCCATCGGGGAACACCGGGGAGCTGTTTTTT
CASSLAPSGNTGELFF
>TRBJ2-2|NA|TRBV12-3/TRBV12-4|TRBD1
TGTGCCAGCAGCCAACAGGGGACCGGGGAGCTGTTTTTT
CASSQQGTGELFF
>TRBJ2-1|NA|TRBV7-3|NA
TGTGCCAGCAGCTTATGGGGGGAGACTCGGAGTGAGCAGTTCTTC
CASSLWGETRSEQFF